The 18 T cell receptor beta chains below were found in one sample sequenced in a study of control samples from healthy donors and cancer patients. TCRdb's table, derived via immunoSEQ multiplex PCR, lists solely in-frame clones and lacks some. The top ten hold 1.5% to 2.5% of the sample, which has over 80,000 clones, roughly 86% seen once. Sample: blood. Receptors originate from a man aged 60 to 75 in good health.

The chain recombines TRBV7-9 with TRBJ1-1; no reliable D call. The germline V gene encodes CDR1 SEHNR and CDR2 FQNEAQ (reference sequence). The CDR3 is 13 amino acids. Trimming took off 2 bases at V and 0 bases at J, with 4 bases between the two ends. Here the CDR3 reads CASSLSVNTEAFF. CDR3 coding DNA: TGTGCCAGCAGCTTATCAGTGAACACTGAAGCTTTCTTT.

The J gene is TRBJ2-6, the V gene TRBV27; unclear D gene. Deletions cut 5 bases from V and 1 base from J, with 18 bases between. Germline V lookup: CDR1 MNHEY, CDR2 SMNVEV (reference sequence). The CDR3 contains 18 residues. CDR3 coding DNA: TGTGCCAGCAGTACCTCCCGCTGGTCCTTATCTGGGGCCAACGTCCTGACTTTC. This codes for CASSTSRWSLSGANVLTF.

The chain couples TRBV4-1 to TRBJ2-7, with 8 bases that match TRBD2. V gave up 0 bases and J gave up 7 bases; unmatched junction bases: 8. Germline V gives CDR1 MGHRA, CDR2 YSYEKL. The CDR3 contains 15 residues. CDR3 sequence reads: CASSQDQRGRGEQYF. The CDR3 nucleotides are TGCGCCAGCAGCCAAGACCAGCGGGGGCGGGGGGAGCAGTACTTC.

The rearrangement links TRBV28 to TRBJ1-6; D is unresolved. The length of the CDR3 is 16 residues. Germline V CDR1 and CDR2: MDHEN, SYDVKM. V was cut by 6 bases and J by 3 bases, with 15 bases left in between. CDR3 sequence: CASSPGGPNYNSPLHF. In nucleotides, the CDR3 is TGTGCCAGCAGCCCCGGTGGACCCAACTATAATTCACCCCTCCACTTT.

The rearrangement links TRBV18 to TRBJ2-7; D gene unclear. The germline CDR1 and CDR2 sequences are KGHSH and LQKENI. The CDR3 runs to 12 residues. V was trimmed by 2 bases and J by 7 bases, leaving 9 bases between them. The CDR3 coding sequence is TGTGCCAGCTCACCAAGGTTTGGGGAGCAGTACTTC. The encoded protein is CASSPRFGEQYF.

The gene calls are TRBV15 and TRBJ1-1; a weak D match, TRBD1 (6 bases). Germline CDR1 and CDR2: LNHNV and YYDKDF (reference sequence). Deletions cut 0 bases from V and 2 bases from J, with 13 bases between. The CDR3 spans 16 residues. The DNA for the CDR3 is TGTGCCACCAGCAGAGATCGAACAGGGCGAAACACTGAAGCTTTCTTT. Protein sequence: CATSRDRTGRNTEAFF. Together with reference TRBV15 and TRBJ1-1, the CDR3 gives the full variable domain: DAMVIQNPRYQVTQFGKPVTLSCSQTLNHNVMYWYQQKSSQAPKLLFHYYDKDFNNEADTPDNFQSRRPNTSFCFLDIRSPGLGDTAMYLCATSRDRTGRNTEAFFGQGTRLTVV.

The chain has TRBV5-5 and TRBJ1-6; D is uncertain. The CDR3 length is 15 residues. The germline gives CDR1 SGHKS, CDR2 YYEKEE (reference sequence). V lost 0 bases and J 7 bases, leaving 11 bases between the germline ends. The CDR3 sequence: CASSLASRSNSPLHF. The CDR3 nucleotides are TGTGCCAGCAGCTTGGCTTCTCGGTCAAATTCACCCCTCCACTTT. Supplemented by reference TRBV5-5 and TRBJ1-6, the full variable domain reads DAGVTQSPTHLIKTRGQQVTLRCSPISGHKSVSWYQQVLGQGPQFIFQYYEKEERGRGNFPDRFSARQFPNYSSELNVNALLLGDSALYLCASSLASRSNSPLHFGNGTRLTVT.

The chain recombines TRBV6-5 with TRBJ1-1; D possibly corresponds to TRBD1 (5 bases). The CDR3 has 13 residues. Germline-derived CDR1 and CDR2 are MNHEY and SVGAGI. V gave up 6 bases and J gave up 4 bases, with 12 bases separating them. The CDR3 DNA is TGTGCCAGCAGAAGGACATCGGGCACTGAAGCTTTCTTT. Translating gives CASRRTSGTEAFF.

The rearrangement links TRBV28 to TRBJ1-5; D not certain. The CDR3 runs to 12 residues. Germline V gene lookup returns CDR1 MDHEN and CDR2 SYDVKM. Trimming took 8 bases from V and 6 from J, leaving 11 bases between them. CDR3 amino acids: CASCLFGQPQHF. In DNA, the CDR3 is TGTGCCAGCTGCCTGTTCGGTCAGCCCCAGCATTTT.

This chain uses TRBV30 with TRBJ1-1; D call uncertain. Trimming removed 7 bases at V and 1 base at J, with 10 bases between. The CDR3 length is 12 residues. The germline gives CDR1 GTSNPN, CDR2 SVGIG (reference sequence). The CDR3 loop reads CASETGNTEAFF. CDR3 in DNA: TGTGCCTCAGAAACGGGGAACACTGAAGCTTTCTTT.

The rearrangement links TRBV30 to TRBJ2-4, with 9 bases identical to TRBD2. The length of the CDR3 is 19 residues. Germline trimming cut 0 bases from V and 2 bases from J; bases unmatched to any gene: 14. Germline assignment: CDR1 GTSNPN and CDR2 SVGIG (reference sequence). Written as DNA, the CDR3 is TGTGCCTGGAGTGTATCGGCTAGCGGGATGTACGTCACCAAAAACATTCAGTACTTC. Protein: CAWSVSASGMYVTKNIQYF.

This clone was counted once. One end of the junction is discordant with germline, which a read error may explain. This sequence joins TRBV27 and TRBJ2-1, with 10 bases that match TRBD2. The germline gives CDR1 MNHEY, CDR2 SMNVEV (reference sequence). The CDR3 has 16 amino acids. The CDR3 DNA follows: TGTGCCCGCAGGCCGGGGGCAGCGGGGGGGCGTGGTGAGCAGTTCTTC. Translated, it gives CARRPGAAGGRGEQFF.

The V call is TRBV24-1, the J call TRBJ1-2; 11 nucleotides agree with TRBD1. Germline V gene sequence: CDR1 KGHDR, CDR2 SFDVKD. The CDR3 totals 15 residues. Trimming removed 5 bases from V and 8 bases from J; junction bases left unmatched: 9. CDR3 residues: CATSAWDRGGEGYTF. The CDR3 DNA reads as TGTGCCACCAGTGCCTGGGACAGGGGGGGTGAAGGCTACACCTTC.

J is TRBJ1-1 and V is TRBV3-1 (or the pseudogene TRBV3-2), with D perhaps TRBD1 (6 bases). In germline, CDR1 is LGHDT, CDR2 YNNKEL (reference sequence). The CDR3 contains 12 residues. V lost 4 bases and J 6 bases, leaving 9 bases between the germline ends. The CDR3 region is CASSRTDAEAFF. The CDR3 DNA follows: TGTGCCAGCAGCCGGACAGACGCTGAAGCTTTCTTT.

This chain joins TRBV29-1 and TRBJ1-2; D may be TRBD1 (6 bases). This CDR3 spans 13 amino acids. V lost 6 bases and J 8 bases, leaving 19 bases between the germline ends. CDR1 SQVTM and CDR2 ANQGSEA come from the germline V gene. CDR3 protein: CSVLDGGPHGYTF. The CDR3 DNA reads TGCAGCGTCCTCGATGGGGGGCCGCACGGCTACACCTTC.

V is TRBV2 and J is TRBJ2-1; 16 nucleotides match TRBD2. The length of the CDR3 is 17 residues. The V and J ends lost 3 bases and 6 bases, in that order; junction bases with no gene match: 5. CDR1 is SNHLY, CDR2 FYNNEI, per germline. CDR3 sequence: CASSDMGLAGGLNEQFF. CDR3 coding DNA: TGTGCCAGCAGTGATATGGGACTAGCGGGGGGGCTCAATGAGCAGTTCTTC.

This clone was seen a handful of times. This rearrangement joins TRBV5-6 to TRBJ1-2, with D unresolved. This CDR3 is built from 11 residues. Germline V lookup: CDR1 SGHDT, CDR2 YYEEEE. Trimming stripped 0 bases from V and 4 bases from J, with 1 base between. The CDR3 protein is CASSLAYGYTF. For the CDR3, the DNA is TGTGCCAGCAGCTTGGCCTATGGCTACACCTTC.

This chain joins TRBV4-1 and TRBJ2-3; 11 positions match TRBD2. The J segment lost 1 base and the V segment lost 0 bases, leaving 9 bases of the junction unmatched. CDR1 MGHRA and CDR2 YSYEKL come from the germline V gene. The CDR3 runs 19 residues. The CDR3 coding sequence is TGCGCCAGCAGCCAAGATGCGGCTAGCGGGGGGTCTCGCACAGATACGCAGTATTTT. Protein product: CASSQDAASGGSRTDTQYF.